Sequencing of this T cell receptor (beta chain) was carried out in a study of shared clonotypes between healthy human individuals. At the level of the study: Researchers assigned three CD4 naive, three CD4 memory, two CD8 naive and one CD8 memory plate to each donor.

Deep was the level used in running the assay. Profiled with immunoSEQ multiplex PCR; TCRdb holds only in-frame clones, not every one. In the table there are roughly 850,000 clones, 95% to 97% of which are singletons. CDR1 is SGHAT, CDR2 FQDESV, per germline (reference sequence). The CDR3 spans 16 residues. Trimming removed 5 bases at V and 4 bases at J, with 21 bases between. Terminally differentiated effector memory CD45RA+ cells were excluded from the naive CD8 cells, which were CD45RO-negative and positively selected for CCR7. Points from the study as a whole: A generally larger estimated richness was seen in naive subsets than in memory subsets. Researchers sampled only blood; tissue repertoires likely differ.

As to this clone: What it recognizes is unknown.

Sequencing used naive CD8+ T cells sorted from blood. The TCR comes from a man aged 25-45 years in good health. The V gene is TRBV11-1, the J gene TRBJ2-7; the D gene is possibly TRBD2 (5 bases). Written as DNA, the CDR3 is TGTGCCAGCAGCCCCGCTCGCGGGTACGGCCCTTACGAGCAGTACTTC. This sequence encodes CASSPARGYGPYEQYF. Full variable domain (remainder filled in from reference TRBV11-1 and TRBJ2-7): EAEVAQSPRYKITEKSQAVAFWCDPISGHATLYWYRQILGQGPELLVQFQDESVVDDSQLPKDRFSAERLKGVDSTLKIQPAELGDSAMYLCASSPARGYGPYEQYFGPGTRLTVT.